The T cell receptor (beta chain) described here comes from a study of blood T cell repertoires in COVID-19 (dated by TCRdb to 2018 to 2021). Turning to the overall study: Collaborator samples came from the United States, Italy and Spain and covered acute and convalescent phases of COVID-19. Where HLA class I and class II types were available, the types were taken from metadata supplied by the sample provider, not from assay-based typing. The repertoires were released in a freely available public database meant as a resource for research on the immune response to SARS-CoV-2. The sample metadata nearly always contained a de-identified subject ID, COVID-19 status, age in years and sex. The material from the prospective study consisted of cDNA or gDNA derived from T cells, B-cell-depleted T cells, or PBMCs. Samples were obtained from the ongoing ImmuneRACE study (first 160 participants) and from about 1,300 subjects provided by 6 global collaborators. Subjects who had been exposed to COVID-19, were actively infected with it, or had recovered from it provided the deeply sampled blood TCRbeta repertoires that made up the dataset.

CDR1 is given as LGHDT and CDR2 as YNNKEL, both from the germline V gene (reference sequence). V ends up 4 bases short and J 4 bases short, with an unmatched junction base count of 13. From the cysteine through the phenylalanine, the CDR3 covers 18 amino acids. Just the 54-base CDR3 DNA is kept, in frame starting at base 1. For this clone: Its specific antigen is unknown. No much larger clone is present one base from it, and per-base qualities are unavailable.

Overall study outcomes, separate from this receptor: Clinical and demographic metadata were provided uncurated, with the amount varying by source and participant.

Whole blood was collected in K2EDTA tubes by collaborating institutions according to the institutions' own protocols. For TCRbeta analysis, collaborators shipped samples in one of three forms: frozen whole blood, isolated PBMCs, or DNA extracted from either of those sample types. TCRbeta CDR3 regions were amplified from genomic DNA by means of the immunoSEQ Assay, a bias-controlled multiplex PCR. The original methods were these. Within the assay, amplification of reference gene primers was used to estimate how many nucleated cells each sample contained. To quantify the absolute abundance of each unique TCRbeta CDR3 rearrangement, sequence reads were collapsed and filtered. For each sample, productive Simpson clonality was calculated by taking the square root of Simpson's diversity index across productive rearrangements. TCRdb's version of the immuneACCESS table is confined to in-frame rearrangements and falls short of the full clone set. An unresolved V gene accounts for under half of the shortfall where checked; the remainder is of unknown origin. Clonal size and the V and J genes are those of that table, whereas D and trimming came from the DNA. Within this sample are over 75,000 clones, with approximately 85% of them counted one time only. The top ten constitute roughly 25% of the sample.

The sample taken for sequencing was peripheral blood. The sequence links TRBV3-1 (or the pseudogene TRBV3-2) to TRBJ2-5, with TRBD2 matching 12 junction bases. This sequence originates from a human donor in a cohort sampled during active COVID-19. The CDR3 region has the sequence CASSLLAGLAGGLETQYF. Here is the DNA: TGTGCCAGCAGCCTCCTGGCGGGGCTAGCGGGGGGGCTAGAGACCCAGTACTTC.